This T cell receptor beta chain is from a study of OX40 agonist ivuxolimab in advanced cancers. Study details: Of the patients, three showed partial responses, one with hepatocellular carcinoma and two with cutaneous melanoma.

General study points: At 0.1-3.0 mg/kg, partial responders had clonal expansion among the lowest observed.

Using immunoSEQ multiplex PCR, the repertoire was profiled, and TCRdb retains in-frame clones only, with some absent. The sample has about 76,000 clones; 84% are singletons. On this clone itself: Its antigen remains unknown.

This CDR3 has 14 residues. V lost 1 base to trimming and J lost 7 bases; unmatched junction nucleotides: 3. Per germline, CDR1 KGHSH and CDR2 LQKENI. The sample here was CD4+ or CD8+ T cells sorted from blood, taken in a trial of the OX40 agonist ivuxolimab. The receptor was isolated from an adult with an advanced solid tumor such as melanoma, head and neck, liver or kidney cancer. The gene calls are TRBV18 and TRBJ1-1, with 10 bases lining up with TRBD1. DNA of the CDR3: TGTGCCAGCTCACCACTGGGACAGGGGTATGAAGCTTTCTTT. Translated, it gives CASSPLGQGYEAFF.